The T cell receptor (beta chain) described here comes from a study of T-cell memory formation after mild COVID-19. This CDR3 is 14 amino acids long. Germline V gene sequence: CDR1 LNHNV, CDR2 YYDKDF (reference sequence). V lost 3 bases to trimming and J lost 2 bases; unmatched junction nucleotides: 4. MiXCR was run by TCRdb on the 5' RACE reads, yielding one entry per CDR3 protein. In the table there are hundreds of thousands of distinct CDR3 sequences, roughly 21% of which are singletons. This clonotype originated in an adult woman who had mild COVID-19 (a few samples of this study predate the infection). Cell type and time point are not known. The source material was PBMCs or a T cell subset sorted from them (not recorded which). The chain is built from TRBV15 and TRBJ2-7; 7 nucleotides match TRBD1. The CDR3 sequence: CATSSTGDTYEQYF. The CDR3 DNA follows: TGTGCCACCAGCAGTACAGGGGACACCTACGAGCAGTACTTC.